These T cell receptor beta chains were read from a single sample in a study of T-cell memory formation after mild COVID-19. TCRdb called the 5' RACE reads again in MiXCR, with one record for every CDR3 protein. The profile shows 300,000 to 400,000 distinct CDR3 sequences, roughly an eighth of them singletons. Sequencing used PBMCs or a T cell subset sorted from them (not recorded which). Receptors were obtained from a man aged 18 to 30 who had mild COVID-19 (a few samples of this study predate the infection). Cell type and time point are not known. CDR3s leave out the opening cysteine and the closing phenylalanine or tryptophan.

TRBJ2-3 | TRBV6-6 | 12 | ASSYFRTANTQY
TRBJ2-3 | TRBV3-1 | 11 | ASSQGPFDTQY
TRBJ2-7 | TRBV6-2/TRBV6-3 | 12 | ASSLTSGGTEQY
TRBJ1-5 | TRBV19 | 12 | ASSRDSYNQPQH
TRBJ2-1 | TRBV7-3 | 11 | ASSEIGGSEQF
TRBJ2-7 | TRBV12-3/TRBV12-4 | 12 | ASRRAGEGHEQY
TRBJ2-1 | TRBV6-5 | 16 | ASSYNRGDPYKENEQF
TRBJ2-1 | TRBV7-2 | 12 | ASSRDPGLYEQF
TRBJ1-5 | TRBV19 | 14 | ASSDPDRVVSQPQH
TRBJ1-3 | TRBV7-3 | 12 | ASSLTGSGNTIY
TRBJ1-1 | TRBV6-6 | 15 | ASSPGTGVLMNTEAF
TRBJ2-1 | TRBV2 | 13 | ASRRRTSGGDEQF
TRBJ1-6 | TRBV6-5 | 11 | ASSYTGDSPLH
TRBJ2-4 | TRBV6-2/TRBV6-3 | 11 | ASRGTGRFIQY
TRBJ1-6 | TRBV27 | 14 | ASSSNSGTLGSPLH
TRBJ1-2 | TRBV6-2/TRBV6-3 | 11 | ASSPDGAYGYT
TRBJ1-3 | TRBV7-2 | 19 | ASSLVDLLWDTDVSGNTIY
TRBJ2-5 | TRBV10-3 | 11 | AISERRGETQY
TRBJ2-3 | TRBV24-1 | 13 | ATSDLGQLTDTQY
TRBJ2-1 | TRBV30 | 12 | AWIPRDSYNEQF
TRBJ2-7 | TRBV15 | 14 | ATSRDLTGGRREQY
TRBJ2-3 | TRBV7-8 | 14 | ASSLNGLTNTDTQY
TRBJ1-3 | TRBV20-1 | 15 | SARDRRGLLSGNTIY
TRBJ2-2 | TRBV10-1 | 11 | ASSGETTGELF
TRBJ1-4 | TRBV7-2 | 12 | ASSRGATNEKLF
TRBJ2-3 | TRBV3-1 | 14 | ASSQGPLAGTDTQY
TRBJ1-6 | TRBV3-1 | 14 | ASSQPTGEDNSPLH
TRBJ2-5 | TRBV6-2/TRBV6-3 | 12 | ASSYAGVQETQY
TRBJ1-4 | TRBV11-2 | 16 | ASSPGRGRGPTNEKLF
TRBJ2-1 | TRBV12-3/TRBV12-4 | 9 | ASSGEREQF
TRBJ2-2 | TRBV3-1 | 12 | ASSQGVNTGELF
TRBJ1-1 | TRBV5-1 | 12 | ASSLVNQGTEAF
TRBJ1-2 | TRBV5-1 | 11 | ASSPAGGTGYT
TRBJ2-3 | TRBV24-1 | 12 | ATSDPATGDTQY
TRBJ2-7 | TRBV30 | 10 | AWSRDTNEQY
TRBJ2-3 | TRBV5-1 | 16 | ASSQRTSSGGWTDTQY
TRBJ2-3 | TRBV6-5 | 12 | ASTPRGPTDTQY
TRBJ1-2 | TRBV10-3 | 13 | AGRSAAYSNYGYT
TRBJ2-5 | TRBV12-3/TRBV12-4 | 12 | ASSLGSKEETQY
TRBJ2-1 | TRBV7-9 | 10 | ASSISTGEQF
TRBJ2-5 | TRBV9 | 14 | ASSDRTSGGAETQY
TRBJ1-2 | TRBV27 | 10 | ASSQGAGGYT
TRBJ1-1 | TRBV7-9 | 9 | ASSLRSGAF
TRBJ2-1 | TRBV19 | 12 | ASSITAGYNEQF
TRBJ2-2 | TRBV27 | 11 | ASSSPITGELF
TRBJ2-1 | TRBV7-8 | 15 | ASSLAQTSRGPNEQF
TRBJ1-5 | TRBV2 | 12 | ASSGGGGLQPQH
TRBJ2-3 | TRBV6-2/TRBV6-3 | 11 | ASRRSGTDTQY
TRBJ1-6 | TRBV19 | 13 | ASSIQTGDNSPLH
TRBJ2-7 | TRBV5-5 | 13 | ASSFGGRASSEQY
TRBJ2-5 | TRBV28 | 13 | ASSLPSGGQETQY
TRBJ2-5 | TRBV7-6 | 13 | ASSPTGFEGETQY